The clone carrying this T cell receptor beta chain was seen once. The entry originates in a study of blood T cell repertoires in COVID-19. Turning to the study itself: Researchers got acute and convalescent COVID-19 samples from the United States, Italy and Spain. Sample material is recorded as cDNA or gDNA derived from T cells, B-cell-depleted T cells, or PBMCs.

In the study's own analysis: From reference gene primer amplification, estimates of nucleated cell counts were derived. TCRdb's table, derived via immunoSEQ multiplex PCR, lists solely in-frame clones and lacks some. V and J calls and clone size are those listed in that table; D and trimming were worked out from the DNA. This sample carries 250,000 to 350,000 clones, about 86% of them seen once, and the ten largest clones take roughly 14%. Seattle enrolled patients during active infection and tracked them longitudinally. Sequenced material: peripheral blood. This TCR came from a woman aged 65 to 85 with COVID-19, enrolled during active disease.

CDR3 in DNA: TGTGCCAGCCTTCTGGACAGGGGCTATTCACCCCTCCACTTT. Translation: CASLLDRGYSPLHF. The chain recombines TRBV28 with TRBJ1-6, with 9 bases lining up with TRBD1. Germline-derived CDR1 and CDR2 are MDHEN and SYDVKM. The CDR3 has 14 amino acids. With 8 bases clipped from V and 8 bases from J, the junction kept 7 bases outside the gene matches.